This TCR beta chain was sequenced during a study of identical twins. Study conclusions and caveats: With monozygotic twins, out-of-frame TCR alpha sharing exceeded what models estimated. Weaker excess sharing between twins was seen in beta out-of-frame sequences.

Each CDR3 protein gets one entry after TCRdb re-called the 5' RACE reads with MiXCR. The sample has about 890,000 distinct CDR3 sequences, approximately 13% seen once. CDR1 DFQATT and CDR2 SNEGSKA come from the germline V gene (reference sequence). The CDR3 loop spans 16 amino acids. V shed 0 bases, J shed 2 bases, and the junction held 2 bases outside the gene matches. Details on this clonotype: The target antigen is unknown.

The same sample was also used in a study of yellow fever vaccine responses in identical twins.

J is TRBJ2-2 and V is TRBV20-1; 11 nucleotides match TRBD2. Sequenced sample: PBMCs. This receptor was obtained from a young woman in good health. CDR3 region: CSARELAGANTGELFF. DNA for the CDR3: TGCAGTGCTAGAGAACTAGCGGGGGCCAACACCGGGGAGCTGTTTTTT.